These T cell receptor beta chains were read from a single sample in a study of cytomegalovirus exposure and HLA in healthy donors. Method: immunoSEQ multiplex PCR; TCRdb's copy keeps in-frame clones and lacks some. Among some 99,000 clones, roughly two thirds were seen once, and the ten largest hold roughly 8%. The sequencing input was PBMCs. The receptors originated from a man in his forties in good health and CMV-seronegative. CDR3s include the opening cysteine and the closing phenylalanine or tryptophan. The D gene is left open where the match is weak. Clone size is stated in some rows and not others, as once, few, many or a class when expanded.

v_gene	d_gene	j_gene	abundance	CDR3aa	CDR3nt
TRBV7-2	TRBD1	TRBJ2-7	once	CATSQGGRGVYEQYF	TGTGCCACTTCACAGGGGGGCAGGGGGGTCTACGAGCAGTACTTC
TRBV5-6	-	TRBJ1-1	few	CASNLMRNTEAFF	TGTGCCAGCAACCTAATGAGGAACACTGAAGCTTTCTTT
TRBV27	-	TRBJ2-7	-	CASAVRVAYEQYF	TGTGCCAGCGCGGTCAGAGTAGCCTACGAGCAGTACTTC
TRBV4-3	TRBD1	TRBJ1-1	-	CASSQSTGVANTEAFF	TGCGCCAGCAGCCAATCGACAGGGGTTGCGAACACTGAAGCTTTCTTT
TRBV6-5	TRBD1	TRBJ2-5	once	CASNRGGAQYF	TGTGCCAGTAACAGGGGTGGGGCCCAGTACTTC
TRBV19	TRBD1	TRBJ2-7	-	CASRRGQGYAEQYF	TGTGCCAGTAGACGGGGACAGGGATACGCCGAGCAGTACTTC
TRBV4-3	TRBD2	TRBJ2-7	-	CASSRLGGDYEQYF	TGCGCCAGCAGCCGTCTCGGGGGGGACTACGAGCAGTACTTC
TRBV7-9	TRBD1	TRBJ1-1	-	CASRATVETGGLLAEAFF	TGTGCCAGCAGGGCGACCGTCGAGACAGGGGGCCTATTGGCTGAAGCTTTCTTT
TRBV5-1	-	TRBJ2-1	-	CASSLEGNEQFF	TGCGCCAGCAGCTTGGAGGGGAATGAGCAGTTCTTC
TRBV4-1	TRBD2	TRBJ2-3	-	CASSVAGHPSTDTQYF	TGCGCCAGCAGCGTAGCGGGTCATCCTAGCACAGATACGCAGTATTTT
TRBV7-9	-	TRBJ1-4	-	CASTVGDIEEKLFF	TGTGCCAGCACCGTCGGGGACATAGAAGAAAAACTGTTTTTT
TRBV12-5	-	TRBJ1-3	-	CASAPKGYLSGNTIYF	TGTGCTAGTGCCCCGAAGGGGTACCTCTCTGGAAACACCATATATTTT
TRBV7-3	-	TRBJ2-3	-	CASSFRPSGTDTQYF	TGTGCCAGCAGCTTCCGTCCCTCTGGCACAGATACGCAGTATTTT
TRBV6-1	-	TRBJ2-7	-	CASSEAVVSFSYEQYF	TGTGCCAGCAGTGAAGCAGTCGTCAGTTTCTCCTACGAGCAGTACTTC
TRBV19	TRBD1	TRBJ1-1	-	CASIGQGVEAFF	TGTGCCAGTATTGGGCAGGGGGTTGAAGCTTTCTTT
TRBV28	TRBD1	TRBJ1-6	-	CASIQGQGGSPLHF	TGTGCCTCTATTCAGGGACAGGGAGGCTCACCCCTCCACTTT
TRBV6-5	-	TRBJ1-6	-	CASAGSYNSPLHF	TGTGCCAGCGCCGGGTCCTATAATTCACCCCTCCACTTT
TRBV30	TRBD1	TRBJ1-2	few	CAWSPGTGGNGYTF	TGTGCCTGGAGTCCCGGGACAGGGGGAAATGGCTACACCTTC
TRBV29-1	-	TRBJ2-7	-	CSVAFSSYEQYF	TGCAGCGTTGCCTTCAGCTCCTACGAGCAGTACTTC
TRBV6-5	TRBD2	TRBJ2-2	few	CASKVKASGTGELFF	TGTGCCAGCAAGGTCAAAGCTAGCGGAACCGGGGAGCTGTTTTTT
TRBV6-6	-	TRBJ2-5	few	CASSYSWSPAEETQYF	TGTGCCAGCAGTTACTCCTGGAGTCCCGCCGAAGAGACCCAGTACTTC
TRBV11-2	TRBD1	TRBJ1-1	-	CASSPTGDPGTEAFF	TGTGCCAGCAGCCCAACAGGGGACCCTGGCACTGAAGCTTTCTTT
TRBV28	TRBD2	TRBJ2-3	-	CASSTPSSGGTDTQYF	TGTGCCAGCAGTACCCCCTCTAGCGGGGGCACAGATACGCAGTATTTT